What follows are 18 T cell receptor beta chains derived from one specimen sequenced in a study of blood T cell repertoires in COVID-19. This table comes from immunoSEQ multiplex PCR, and its TCRdb copy is limited to in-frame clones, with some not included. The sample lists roughly 100,000 clones; 81% were seen once. The sample taken for sequencing was peripheral blood. The source of these receptors is a man at least 80 years old with acute or convalescent COVID-19.

The gene calls are TRBV5-6 and TRBJ1-1, with D hard to call. The CDR3 spans 12 residues. V was shortened by 0 bases and J by 5 bases, with 5 bases between the two germline ends. The germline CDR1 and CDR2 sequences are SGHDT and YYEEEE. CDR3 DNA: TGTGCCAGCAGCTTGGTACAAACTGAAGCTTTCTTT. Its protein is CASSLVQTEAFF.

The V call is TRBV5-1, the J call TRBJ1-2, with D perhaps TRBD1 (6 bases). This CDR3 spans 14 amino acids. Germline lookup yields CDR1 SGHRS and CDR2 YFSETQ. Trimming took off 3 bases at V and 5 bases at J, with 14 bases between the two ends. CDR3 sequence (DNA): TGCGCCAGCAGCTCCTTCAGGGGCGAGTATGGCTACACCTTC. The encoded protein is CASSSFRGEYGYTF.

This clone has only one observation. The rearrangement uses TRBV27 and TRBJ1-1, with 7 nucleotides matching TRBD1. The CDR3 contains 14 residues. Germline V lookup: CDR1 MNHEY, CDR2 SMNVEV (reference sequence). J gave up 4 bases and V 6 bases, and 8 bases lay outside the gene matches. The CDR3 sequence is CASSQDRVSTEAFF. Here the CDR3 DNA reads TGTGCCAGCAGCCAAGACAGGGTGAGCACTGAAGCTTTCTTT.

This sequence joins TRBV7-2 and TRBJ1-4; 8 nucleotides agree with TRBD1. CDR3 length equals 15 residues. V was clipped by 0 bases and J by 7 bases; unmatched bases: 4. Germline assignment: CDR1 SGHTA and CDR2 FQGNSA. The CDR3 sequence is CASSLASGGGEKLFF. The CDR3, as DNA: TGTGCCAGCAGCTTAGCATCAGGGGGCGGTGAAAAACTGTTTTTT. Drawing the rest from reference TRBV7-2 and TRBJ1-4, the complete variable domain is GAGVSQSPSNKVTEKGKDVELRCDPISGHTALYWYRQSLGQGLEFLIYFQGNSAPDKSGLPSDRFSAERTGGSVSTLTIQRTQQEDSAVYLCASSLASGGGEKLFFGSGTQLSVL.

This clone was observed a handful of times. This rearrangement joins TRBV7-9 to TRBJ1-1; D is unclear. This CDR3 has 12 amino acids. V was shortened by 5 bases and J by 9 bases, with 13 bases between the two germline ends. In germline, CDR1 is SEHNR, CDR2 FQNEAQ (reference sequence). CDR3 in DNA: TGTGCCAGCAGCCCCCAAGAGGGCCAAGCTTTCTTT. Residues: CASSPQEGQAFF.

The chain has TRBV6-2 or TRBV6-3 and TRBJ1-1; D is undetermined. CDR1 and CDR2 from the germline V gene are MNHEY and SVGEGT. The CDR3 is made up of 14 amino acids. The V gene lost 4 bases and the J gene lost 1 base, with 10 bases spanning the gap. CDR3 protein: CASSSSGGNTEAFF. DNA of the CDR3: TGTGCCAGCAGTTCCTCCGGAGGGAACACTGAAGCTTTCTTT.

This clone was seen ten or more times. The gene calls are TRBV7-3 and TRBJ2-1, with a tentative D call TRBD2 (6 bases). Trimming stripped 5 bases from V and 2 bases from J, with 13 bases between. This CDR3 region has 15 residues. The germline CDR1 and CDR2 sequences are SGHTA and FQGTGA. CDR3 sequence reads: CASSLGREAYNEQFF. CDR3 in DNA: TGTGCCAGCAGCCTCGGGCGGGAAGCCTACAATGAGCAGTTCTTC.

V is TRBV6-6 and J is TRBJ1-2, with TRBD1 matching 8 bases. With 8 bases clipped from V and 5 bases from J, the junction kept 10 bases outside the gene matches. The germline gives CDR1 MNHNY, CDR2 SVGAGI (reference sequence). The CDR3 is 14 amino acids. The CDR3 DNA follows: TGTGCCAGCCGTCCCTCCGGGACAGGATATGGCTACACCTTC. This gives the protein CASRPSGTGYGYTF.

This clone was found once. V gene TRBV6-5 combines with J gene TRBJ1-1, with 9 bases lining up with TRBD1. Germline CDR1 MNHEY, CDR2 SVGAGI. J gave up 3 bases and V 4 bases, and 6 bases lay outside the gene matches. The CDR3 contains 15 residues. The CDR3 DNA reads as TGTGCCAGCAGTTTAAACAGGGGGCCGGACACTGAAGCTTTCTTT. The encoded protein is CASSLNRGPDTEAFF.

The V call is TRBV5-5, the J call TRBJ2-7; 8 bases align to TRBD2. V shed 1 base and J 3 bases; nucleotides not matched to a gene: 6. The CDR3 has 15 amino acids. Germline assignment: CDR1 SGHKS and CDR2 YYEKEE (reference sequence). This chain's CDR3 is CASSLSRTSNYEQYF. The CDR3 region has the DNA TGTGCCAGCAGCTTGAGTAGGACTAGCAACTACGAGCAGTACTTC.

V usage is TRBV18 and J usage is TRBJ1-1, with D hard to call. The germline gives CDR1 KGHSH, CDR2 LQKENI. Trimming removed 0 bases from V and 6 bases from J, with 11 bases in between. This CDR3 has 14 amino acids. The CDR3 protein is CASSPPSFGAEAFF. In DNA, the CDR3 is TGTGCCAGCTCACCACCGTCCTTCGGGGCTGAAGCTTTCTTT.

This chain's CDR3 is CASSLERAGNEQFF. In DNA, the CDR3 is TGTGCCAGCAGCTTAGAGCGGGCCGGCAATGAGCAGTTCTTC. V gene TRBV7-3 combines with J gene TRBJ2-1, with D possibly being TRBD2 (6 bases). Germline loops: CDR1 SGHTA, CDR2 FQGTGA. The CDR3 loop spans 14 amino acids. Trimming cost V 2 bases and J 6 bases, with 11 bases left between them.

The J gene is TRBJ1-6, the V gene TRBV30; 8 positions match TRBD1. With 2 bases clipped from V and 10 bases from J, the junction kept 10 bases outside the gene matches. CDR1 GTSNPN and CDR2 SVGIG come from the germline V gene (reference sequence). The CDR3 is 15 amino acids. The CDR3 DNA follows: TGTGCCTGGAGTTTCCCGACAGGGGTTCGATCACCCCTCCACTTT. It specifies CAWSFPTGVRSPLHF.

This chain connects TRBV28 to TRBJ2-4, with 8 bases fitting TRBD1. CDR3 length: 16 amino acids. The V gene end was trimmed by 1 base and the J gene end by 9 bases; junction bases not matched to a gene: 11. Germline-derived CDR1 and CDR2 are MDHEN and SYDVKM. CDR3: CASSLSTGGSLSIQYF. CDR3 DNA sequence: TGTGCCAGCAGTTTATCCACAGGGGGTTCCCTTAGCATTCAGTACTTC.

V gene TRBV5-1 combines with J gene TRBJ1-4; TRBD1 agrees at 8 bases. Trimming removed 4 bases from V and 8 bases from J; junction bases left unmatched: 13. This CDR3 comprises 16 residues. CDR1 is SGHRS and CDR2 is YFSETQ in the germline V gene. The DNA of the CDR3 is TGCGCCAGCAGCGCAATAGACAGGGGTACTGAGGAAAAACTGTTTTTT. This translates into CASSAIDRGTEEKLFF.

This clone was seen repeatedly, ten times or more. This chain joins TRBV2 and TRBJ1-5; D call uncertain. Per the germline V gene, CDR1 is SNHLY and CDR2 is FYNNEI. The CDR3 sequence is 14 residues long. V was pared by 2 bases and J by 3 bases, with 8 bases between. The CDR3 DNA reads as TGTGCCAGCAGTGAACGGTCCTCCAATCAGCCCCAGCATTTT. Translated, it gives CASSERSSNQPQHF.

The V and J genes are TRBV5-4 and TRBJ1-2; 8 nucleotides match TRBD1. This CDR3 has 15 amino acids. Germline V CDR1 and CDR2: SGHNT, YYREEE (reference sequence). J was trimmed by 7 bases and V by 1 base; bases with no gene match: 9. The CDR3 spells CASSLRQGWAGGYTF. CDR3 coding DNA: TGTGCCAGCAGCTTGCGACAGGGGTGGGCTGGTGGCTACACCTTC.

This clone was detected once. This sample includes further DNA sequences coding for the same CDR3. The rearrangement links TRBV28 to TRBJ2-7, with unresolved D. The V and J ends lost 1 base and 1 base respectively, with 2 bases between them. This CDR3 has 12 amino acids. Germline CDR1 MDHEN, CDR2 SYDVKM. CDR3 sequence: CASSLSSYEQYF. The CDR3 DNA is TGTGCCAGCAGTTTATCGTCCTACGAGCAGTACTTC.